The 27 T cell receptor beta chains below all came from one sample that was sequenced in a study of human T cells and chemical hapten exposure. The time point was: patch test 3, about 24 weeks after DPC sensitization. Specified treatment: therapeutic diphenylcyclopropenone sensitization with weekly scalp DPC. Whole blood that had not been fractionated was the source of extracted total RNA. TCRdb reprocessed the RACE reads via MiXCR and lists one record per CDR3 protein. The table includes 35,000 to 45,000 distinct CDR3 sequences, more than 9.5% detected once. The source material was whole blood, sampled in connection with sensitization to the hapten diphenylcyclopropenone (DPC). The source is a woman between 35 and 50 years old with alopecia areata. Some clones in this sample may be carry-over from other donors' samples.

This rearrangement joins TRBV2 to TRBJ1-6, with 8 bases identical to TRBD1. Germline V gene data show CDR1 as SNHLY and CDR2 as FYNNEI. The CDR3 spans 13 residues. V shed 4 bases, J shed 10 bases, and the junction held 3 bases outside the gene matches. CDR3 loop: CASSGQGYSPLHF. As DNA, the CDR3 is TGTGCCAGCAGTGGACAGGGGTACTCACCCCTCCACTTT.

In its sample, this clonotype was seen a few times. CDR3 loop: CASSPGQGGWQPQHF. CDR3 DNA sequence: TGTGCCAGCAGTCCCGGACAGGGTGGGTGGCAGCCCCAGCATTTT. This chain links TRBV7-9 with TRBJ1-5, with 8 bases that match TRBD1. The trim removed 6 bases at V and 7 bases at J, leaving 11 bases unmatched. The CDR3 totals 15 residues. Germline V lookup: CDR1 SEHNR, CDR2 FQNEAQ (reference sequence).

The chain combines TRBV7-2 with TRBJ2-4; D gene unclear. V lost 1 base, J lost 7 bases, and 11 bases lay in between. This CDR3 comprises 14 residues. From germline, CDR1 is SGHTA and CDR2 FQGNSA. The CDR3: CASSLGVGPNIQYF. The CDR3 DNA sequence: TGTGCCAGCAGCTTAGGGGTAGGGCCGAACATTCAGTACTTC. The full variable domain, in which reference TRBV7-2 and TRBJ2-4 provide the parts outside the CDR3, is GAGVSQSPSNKVTEKGKDVELRCDPISGHTALYWYRQSLGQGLEFLIYFQGNSAPDKSGLPSDRFSAERTGGSVSTLTIQRTQQEDSAVYLCASSLGVGPNIQYFGAGTRLSVL.

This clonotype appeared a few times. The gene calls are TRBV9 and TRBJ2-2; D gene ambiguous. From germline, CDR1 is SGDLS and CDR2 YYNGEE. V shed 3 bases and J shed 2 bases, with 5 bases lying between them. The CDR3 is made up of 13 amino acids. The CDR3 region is CASSAYNTGELFF. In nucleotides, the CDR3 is TGTGCCAGCAGCGCTTACAACACCGGGGAGCTGTTTTTT.

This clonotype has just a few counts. CDR3 DNA: TGCAGTGCTAGAGGTCCGGTCACAGATACGCAGTATTTT. Translating it yields CSARGPVTDTQYF. The V call is TRBV20-1, the J call TRBJ2-3; the D is unclear. V lost 1 base and J 2 bases, leaving 7 bases between the germline ends. There are 13 residues in the CDR3. The germline CDR1 and CDR2 sequences are DFQATT and SNEGSKA (reference sequence).

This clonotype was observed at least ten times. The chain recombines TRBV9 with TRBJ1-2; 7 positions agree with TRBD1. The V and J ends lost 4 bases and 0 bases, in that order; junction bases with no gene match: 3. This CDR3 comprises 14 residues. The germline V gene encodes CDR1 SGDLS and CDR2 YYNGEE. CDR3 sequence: CASSPDRANYGYTF. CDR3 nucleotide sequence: TGTGCCAGCAGCCCAGACAGGGCTAACTATGGCTACACCTTC. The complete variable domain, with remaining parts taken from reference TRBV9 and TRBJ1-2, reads DSGVTQTPKHLITATGQRVTLRCSPRSGDLSVYWYQQSLDQGLQFLIQYYNGEERAKGNILERFSAQQFPDLHSELNLSSLELGDSALYFCASSPDRANYGYTFGSGTRLTVV.

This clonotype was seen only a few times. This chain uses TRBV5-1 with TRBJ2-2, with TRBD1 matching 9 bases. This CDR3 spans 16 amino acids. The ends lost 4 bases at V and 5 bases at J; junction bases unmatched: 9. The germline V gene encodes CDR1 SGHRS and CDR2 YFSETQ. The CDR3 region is CASSGRDRVDTGELFF. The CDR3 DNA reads TGCGCCAGCAGCGGCCGGGACAGGGTTGATACCGGGGAGCTGTTTTTT.

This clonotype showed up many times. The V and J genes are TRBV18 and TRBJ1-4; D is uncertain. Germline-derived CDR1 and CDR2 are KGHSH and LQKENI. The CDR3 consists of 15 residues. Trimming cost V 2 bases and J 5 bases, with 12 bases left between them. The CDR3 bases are TGTGCCAGCTCACCAGCGGTCAGCATAAATGAAAAACTGTTTTTT. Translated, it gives CASSPAVSINEKLFF.

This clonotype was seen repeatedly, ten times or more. The CDR3 sequence is CASTKEGAGELFF. In nucleotides, the CDR3 is TGCGCCAGCACCAAGGAGGGCGCCGGGGAGCTGTTTTTT. The V gene is TRBV5-1, the J gene TRBJ2-2, with D possibly matching TRBD2 (6 bases). V dropped 6 bases and J dropped 6 bases, with 12 bases sitting between them. The CDR3 is made up of 13 amino acids. Germline CDR1 is SGHRS and CDR2 is YFSETQ.

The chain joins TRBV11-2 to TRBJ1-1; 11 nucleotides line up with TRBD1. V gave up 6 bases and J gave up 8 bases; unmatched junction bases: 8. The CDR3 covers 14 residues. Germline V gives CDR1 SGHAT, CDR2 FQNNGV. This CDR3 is CASSWTGGAAEAFF. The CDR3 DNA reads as TGTGCCAGCAGTTGGACAGGGGGCGCGGCCGAAGCTTTCTTT.

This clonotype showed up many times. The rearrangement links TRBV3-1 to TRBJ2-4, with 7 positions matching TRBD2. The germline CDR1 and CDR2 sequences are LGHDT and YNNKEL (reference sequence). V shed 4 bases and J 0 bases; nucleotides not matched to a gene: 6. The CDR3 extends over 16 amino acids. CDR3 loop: CASSPREGVAKNIQYF. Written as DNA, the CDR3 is TGTGCCAGCAGCCCAAGGGAGGGAGTAGCCAAAAACATTCAGTACTTC.

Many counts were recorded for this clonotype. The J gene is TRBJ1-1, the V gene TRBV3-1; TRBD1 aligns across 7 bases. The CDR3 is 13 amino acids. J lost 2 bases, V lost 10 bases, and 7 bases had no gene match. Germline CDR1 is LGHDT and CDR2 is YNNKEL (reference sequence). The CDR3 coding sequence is TGTGCCACCCAGGGGGTAGCAAACACTGAAGCTTTCTTT. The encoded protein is CATQGVANTEAFF.

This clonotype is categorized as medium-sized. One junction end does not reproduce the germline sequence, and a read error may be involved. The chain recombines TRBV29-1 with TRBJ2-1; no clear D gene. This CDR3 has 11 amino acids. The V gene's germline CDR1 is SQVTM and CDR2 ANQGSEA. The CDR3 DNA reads TGCAGCGCTCGGCCCTACGATGAGCAGTTCTTC. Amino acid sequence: CSARPYDEQFF.

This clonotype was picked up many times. This CDR3 is CASSLEGNYGYTF. CDR3 coding DNA: TGTGCCAGCAGCTTGGAGGGAAACTATGGCTACACCTTC. This chain links TRBV5-4 with TRBJ1-2; D unclear. CDR3 length: 13 residues. V lost 0 bases, J lost 2 bases, and 5 bases lay in between. CDR1 and CDR2 (germline): SGHNT, YYREEE (reference sequence).

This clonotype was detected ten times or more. CDR3 residues: CRVGFRNTEAFF. DNA of the CDR3: TGCAGAGTAGGTTTCAGGAACACTGAAGCTTTCTTT. This chain links TRBV20-1 with TRBJ1-1; D unresolved. In germline, CDR1 is DFQATT, CDR2 SNEGSKA (reference sequence). The CDR3 runs 12 residues.

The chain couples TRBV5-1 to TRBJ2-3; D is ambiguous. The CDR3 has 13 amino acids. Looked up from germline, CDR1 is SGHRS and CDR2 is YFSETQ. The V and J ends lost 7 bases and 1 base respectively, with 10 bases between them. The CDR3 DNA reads TGCGCCAGCTATGGATCCGGCACAGATACGCAGTATTTT. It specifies CASYGSGTDTQYF.

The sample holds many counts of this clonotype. The CDR3 region has the DNA TGCAGCGTTGAAGACGGAACGCTGTTTTTT. It encodes CSVEDGTLFF. The chain carries TRBV29-1 and TRBJ1-4; D is uncertain. This CDR3 spans 10 amino acids. V shed 0 bases and J shed 14 bases, with 7 bases lying between them. Per germline, CDR1 SQVTM and CDR2 ANQGSEA.

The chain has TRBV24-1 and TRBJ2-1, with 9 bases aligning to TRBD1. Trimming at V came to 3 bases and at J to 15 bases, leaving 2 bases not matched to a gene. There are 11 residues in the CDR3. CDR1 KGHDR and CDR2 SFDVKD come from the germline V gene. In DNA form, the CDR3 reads TGTGCCACCAGTGATGGGGACAGGGTGTTCTTC. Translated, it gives CATSDGDRVFF.

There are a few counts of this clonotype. Written as DNA, the CDR3 is TGTGCCAGCACCCTGGACAGGGCTATGAAGACCCAGTACTTC. Translation gives CASTLDRAMKTQYF. V usage is TRBV28 and J usage is TRBJ2-5; 8 positions agree with TRBD1. Germline lookup yields CDR1 MDHEN and CDR2 SYDVKM. The CDR3 is 14 amino acids. The ends lost 7 bases at V and 6 bases at J; junction bases unmatched: 10.

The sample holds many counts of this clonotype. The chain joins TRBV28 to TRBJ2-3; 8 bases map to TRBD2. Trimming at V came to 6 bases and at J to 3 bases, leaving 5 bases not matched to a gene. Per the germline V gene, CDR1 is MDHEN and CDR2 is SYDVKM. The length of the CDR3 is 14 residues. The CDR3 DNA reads TGTGCCAGCAGATCCTCTAGCGGGACAGATACGCAGTATTTT. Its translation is CASRSSSGTDTQYF. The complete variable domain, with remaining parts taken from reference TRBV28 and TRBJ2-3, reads DVKVTQSSRYLVKRTGEKVFLECVQDMDHENMFWYRQDPGLGLRLIYFSYDVKMKEKGDIPEGYSVSREKKERFSLILESASTNQTSMYLCASRSSSGTDTQYFGPGTRLTVL.

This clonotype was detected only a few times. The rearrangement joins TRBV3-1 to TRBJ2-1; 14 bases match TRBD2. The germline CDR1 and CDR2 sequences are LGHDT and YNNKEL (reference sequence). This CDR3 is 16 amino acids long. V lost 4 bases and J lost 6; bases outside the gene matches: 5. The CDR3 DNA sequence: TGTGCCAGCAGCCTAGGGACTAGCGGGGGTACCAATGAGCAGTTCTTC. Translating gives CASSLGTSGGTNEQFF.

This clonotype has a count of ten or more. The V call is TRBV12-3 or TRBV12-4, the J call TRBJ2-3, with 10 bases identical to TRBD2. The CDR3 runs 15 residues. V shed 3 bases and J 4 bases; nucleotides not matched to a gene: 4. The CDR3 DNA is TGTGCCAGCAGTTTTTCTAGCGGGAGCGCAGATACGCAGTATTTT. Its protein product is CASSFSSGSADTQYF.

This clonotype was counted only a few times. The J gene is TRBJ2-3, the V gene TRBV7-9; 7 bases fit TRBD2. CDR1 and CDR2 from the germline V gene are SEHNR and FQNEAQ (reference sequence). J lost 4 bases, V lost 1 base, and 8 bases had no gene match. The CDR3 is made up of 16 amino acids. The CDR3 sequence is CASSLVLAGGADTQYF. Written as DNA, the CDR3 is TGTGCCAGCAGCTTAGTGTTAGCGGGTGGTGCAGATACGCAGTATTTT.

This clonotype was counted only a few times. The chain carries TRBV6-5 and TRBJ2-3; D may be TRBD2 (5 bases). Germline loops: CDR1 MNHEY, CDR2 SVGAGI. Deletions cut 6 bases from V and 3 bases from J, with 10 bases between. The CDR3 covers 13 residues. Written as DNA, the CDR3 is TGTGCCAGCAGCCCCCTAGCAACAGATACGCAGTATTTT. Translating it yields CASSPLATDTQYF.

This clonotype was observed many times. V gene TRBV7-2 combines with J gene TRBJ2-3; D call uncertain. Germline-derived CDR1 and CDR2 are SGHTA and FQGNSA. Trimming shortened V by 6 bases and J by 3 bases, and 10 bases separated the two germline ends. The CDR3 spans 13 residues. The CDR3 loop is CASSPDRTDTQYF. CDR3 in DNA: TGTGCCAGCAGTCCCGATCGTACAGATACGCAGTATTTT.

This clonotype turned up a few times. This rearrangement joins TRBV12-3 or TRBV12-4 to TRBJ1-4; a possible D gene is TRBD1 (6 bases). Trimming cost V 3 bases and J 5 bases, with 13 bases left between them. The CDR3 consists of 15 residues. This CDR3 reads CASSFSGASNEKLFF. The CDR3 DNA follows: TGTGCCAGCAGTTTCTCAGGGGCTTCGAATGAAAAACTGTTTTTT.

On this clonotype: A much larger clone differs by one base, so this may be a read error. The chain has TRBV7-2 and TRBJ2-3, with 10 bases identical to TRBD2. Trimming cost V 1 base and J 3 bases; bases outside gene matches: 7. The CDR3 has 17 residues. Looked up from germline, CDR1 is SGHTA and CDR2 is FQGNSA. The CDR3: CASSLVAGGRRTDTQYF. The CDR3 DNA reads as TGTGCCAGCAGCTTAGTAGCGGGGGGAAGGAGGACAGATACGCAGTATTTT.